The rows below give T cell receptor beta chains drawn from one sample of a study of shared clonotypes between healthy human individuals. Assay: immunoSEQ multiplex PCR; the TCRdb copy retains only in-frame clones and omits some. Here the sample spans about 660,000 clones, under 80% being singletons. Sequenced: memory CD4+ T cells sorted from blood. Receptors were obtained from a woman in her twenties or thirties in good health. Both conserved end residues are part of each CDR3.

V	J	length	CDR3
TRBV7-9	TRBJ2-3	16	CASSRRQGMSTDTQYF
TRBV28	TRBJ1-4	13	CASQGDGNEKLFF
TRBV4-1	TRBJ1-3	17	CASSQGGTGGSGNTIYF
TRBV11-1	TRBJ2-3	15	CASSGGGGVADTQYF
TRBV7-9	TRBJ2-7	15	CASSPSFQSSYEQYF
TRBV10-1	TRBJ2-3	15	CASRILAGGGDTQYF
TRBV2	TRBJ1-5	11	CASRGGEPQHF
TRBV19	TRBJ1-5	15	CASRVKGASNQPQHF
TRBV2	TRBJ1-1	16	CASSDIRTAMNTEAFF
TRBV10-3	TRBJ2-3	17	CAISEEDRGVSTDTQYF
TRBV29-1	TRBJ1-5	13	CSVQDRVGQPQHF
TRBV6-5	TRBJ2-7	15	CASSYYRPVSYEQYF
TRBV28	TRBJ2-7	16	CASSLHGLAGSYEQYF
TRBV7-9	TRBJ1-5	14	CASSSGGVLQPQHF
TRBV5-4	TRBJ1-1	14	CASSLSSMNTEAFF
TRBV28	TRBJ2-7	12	CASSTRIYEQYF
TRBV7-6	TRBJ1-4	16	CASSLEPLATNEKLFF
TRBV5-1	TRBJ2-3	14	CASSRTGAKDTQYF
TRBV29-1	TRBJ2-2	11	CSVGIFGELFF
TRBV28	TRBJ2-7	16	CASSKLDRGISYEQYF
TRBV6-6	TRBJ2-1	16	CASFPQGLAGSYEQFF
TRBV2	TRBJ2-1	14	CASSEQREGVEQFF
TRBV5-1	TRBJ2-1	15	CASSLEAGGYNEQFF
TRBV7-9	TRBJ2-7	13	CASSSRTVYEQYF
TRBV28	TRBJ2-5	17	CASSPRPGRKNQETQYF
TRBV28	TRBJ2-7	13	CASSPPGIYEQYF
TRBV19	TRBJ2-2	17	CASSSPSTGRRTGELFF
TRBV4-2	TRBJ1-1	15	CASSQDSDRYTEAFF
TRBV11-2	TRBJ1-4	13	CASSSSLSEKLFF
TRBV15	TRBJ2-1	15	CATSRGPGAAGLKFF
TRBV28	TRBJ1-3	15	CASSLAESSGNTIYF
TRBV7-8	TRBJ2-5	14	CASSSAGGGETQYF
TRBV25-1	TRBJ1-2	15	CASSERGRGSGGYTF
TRBV15	TRBJ1-1	13	CATSRRERTEAFF
TRBV15	TRBJ2-6	16	CATSPRTGSGANVLTF
TRBV5-6	TRBJ2-3	16	CASSTAGTGTGDTQYF
TRBV6-1	TRBJ2-3	17	CASSEQFGGSRADTQYF
TRBV28	TRBJ2-3	12	CASRKASDTQYF
TRBV12-5	TRBJ2-5	15	CASGPGTGGRETQYF
TRBV25-1	TRBJ2-7	16	CASSALGTASSYEQYF
TRBV19	TRBJ1-3	11	CASSFGNTIYF